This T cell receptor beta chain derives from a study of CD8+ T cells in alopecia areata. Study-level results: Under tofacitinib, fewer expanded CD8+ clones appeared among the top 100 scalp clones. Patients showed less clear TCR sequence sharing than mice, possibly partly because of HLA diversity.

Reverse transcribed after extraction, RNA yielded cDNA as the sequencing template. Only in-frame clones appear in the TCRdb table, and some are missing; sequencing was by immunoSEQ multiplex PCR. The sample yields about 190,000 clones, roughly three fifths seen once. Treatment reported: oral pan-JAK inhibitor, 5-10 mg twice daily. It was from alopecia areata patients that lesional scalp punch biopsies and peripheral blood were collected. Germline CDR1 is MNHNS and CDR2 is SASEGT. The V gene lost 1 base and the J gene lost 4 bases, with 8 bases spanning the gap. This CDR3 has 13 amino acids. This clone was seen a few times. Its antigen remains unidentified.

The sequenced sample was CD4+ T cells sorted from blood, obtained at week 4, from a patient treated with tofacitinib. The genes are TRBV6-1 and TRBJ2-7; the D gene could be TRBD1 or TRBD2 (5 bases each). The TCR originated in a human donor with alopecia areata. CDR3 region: CASSEGGRYEQYF. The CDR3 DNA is TGTGCCAGCAGTGAAGGGGGGAGATACGAGCAGTACTTC.